This paragraph reports one T cell receptor beta chain. Antigen specificity is unknown. The source of the sample is a study of cytomegalovirus exposure and HLA in healthy donors. PCR involved 60 Vbeta and 13 Jbeta primers. This table comes from immunoSEQ multiplex PCR, and its TCRdb copy is limited to in-frame clones, with some not included. The specimen's table records about 170,000 clones. Study-wide points: Across donors, presence/absence analyses took sequencing depth to be roughly uniform. TRBV6-2, TRBV6-3 and some other V segments were excluded as indistinguishable.

The junction had 7 bases not matched to a gene; V was cut back by 0 bases and J by 0 bases. Germline CDR1 SGHNT, CDR2 YENEEA. The CDR3 has 19 residues. The chain employs TRBV11-3 and TRBJ2-1, with 11 bases identical to TRBD2. This TCR was recovered from a woman aged 18-29 years in good health and CMV-seropositive. The sequencing input was PBMCs. The CDR3 is CASSLDFSGGATSYNEQFF. The CDR3 DNA is TGTGCCAGCAGCTTAGATTTTAGCGGGGGGGCTACCTCCTACAATGAGCAGTTCTTC.